This T cell receptor beta chain was captured by sequencing in a study of blood T cell repertoires in COVID-19. In the original workflow: Counts of nucleated cells, estimated from reference gene primer amplification, were obtained. TCRdb's table, derived via immunoSEQ multiplex PCR, lists solely in-frame clones and lacks some. V, J and clone size reflect that table, while D and trimming were determined from the DNA. Of 55,000 to 75,000 clones detected, less than 90% appear once; the ten largest clones hold 15% to 20%. A Seattle source enrolled patients during active infection and followed them longitudinally. The V end lost 1 base, the J end lost 5 bases, and 9 bases lay between the germline ends. Germline CDR1 reads SEHNR; CDR2 reads FQNEAQ (reference sequence). The CDR3 is made up of 15 amino acids.

This clonotype was obtained from a man in his sixties with COVID-19, enrolled during active disease. The J gene is TRBJ1-6, the V gene TRBV7-9; D is unresolved. Sequencing was done on a sample of peripheral blood. CDR3: CASSLGAANNSPLHF. The DNA of the CDR3 is TGTGCCAGCAGCTTAGGCGCAGCGAATAATTCACCCCTCCACTTT.